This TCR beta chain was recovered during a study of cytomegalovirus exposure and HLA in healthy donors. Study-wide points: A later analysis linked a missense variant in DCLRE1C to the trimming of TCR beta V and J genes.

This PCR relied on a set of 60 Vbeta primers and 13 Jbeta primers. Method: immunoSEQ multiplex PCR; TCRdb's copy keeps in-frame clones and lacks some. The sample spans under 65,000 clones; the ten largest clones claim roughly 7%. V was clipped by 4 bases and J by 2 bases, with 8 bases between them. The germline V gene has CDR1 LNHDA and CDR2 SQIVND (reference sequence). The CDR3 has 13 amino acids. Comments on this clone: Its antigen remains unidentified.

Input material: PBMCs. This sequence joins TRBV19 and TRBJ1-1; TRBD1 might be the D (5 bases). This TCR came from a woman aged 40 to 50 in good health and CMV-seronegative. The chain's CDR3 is CASSKTANTEAFF. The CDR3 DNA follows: TGTGCCAGTAGTAAGACAGCAAACACTGAAGCTTTCTTT.